This section outlines one T cell receptor (beta chain) sequence together with its context. What this receptor recognizes is not known. There are no base qualities to consult, and no much larger clone falls within one base. The sample carries other DNA sequences with the same CDR3. This sample is drawn from a study of blood T cell repertoires in COVID-19 (TCRdb year 2020). Context from the whole study: Collaborator samples came from the United States, Italy and Spain and covered acute and convalescent phases of COVID-19. The prospective study material was composed of cDNA or gDNA derived from T cells, B-cell-depleted T cells, or PBMCs. The dataset comprised deeply sampled blood TCRbeta repertoires from subjects exposed to, actively infected with, or recovered from COVID-19. The repertoires were released in a freely available public database intended as a resource for research on the immune response to SARS-CoV-2. The samples were drawn from two sources: the first 160 participants of the ongoing ImmuneRACE study, and approximately 1,300 subjects contributed by 6 global collaborators. The sample metadata nearly always contained a de-identified subject ID, COVID-19 status, age in years and sex. Where HLA class I and class II types were available, the types were taken from metadata supplied by the sample provider, not from assay-based typing. The study at large found these results: The amount of clinical and demographic metadata varied by source and participant and was provided uncurated.

Measured from the cysteine to the phenylalanine, the CDR3 is 16 residues long. CDR3 DNA is the only sequence kept; it has 48 bases, read in frame from the first base. The CDR1 and CDR2 encoded by the germline V gene are SGHRS and YFSETQ. Germline trimming: 0 bases from V, 6 bases from J; junction bases outside gene matches: 6. The immunoSEQ Assay, a bias-controlled multiplex PCR, was used to amplify TCRbeta CDR3 regions from genomic DNA. The paper's processing steps were these. Within the assay, amplification of reference gene primers was used to estimate how many nucleated cells each sample contained. To quantify the absolute abundance of each unique TCRbeta CDR3 rearrangement, sequence reads were collapsed and filtered. Productive Simpson clonality was computed per sample as the square root of Simpson's diversity index over productive rearrangements. TCRdb obtained this table from immuneACCESS and retained in-frame rearrangements with V and J assigned. These tables miss some clones; where compared with another copy, unresolved V genes account for less than half of the shortfall, and the remainder is unexplained. That table supplies the V and J calls and clone size; D and trimming were determined from the DNA. This sample lists approximately 500,000 clones; approximately 89% were detected once. 0.8% to 0.9% of the sample comes from the top ten.

One collaborating source in Seattle enrolled patients during active infection and followed them longitudinally through the course of disease. Each collaborating institution followed its own protocols to collect whole blood in K2EDTA tubes. For TCRbeta analysis, collaborators shipped samples as frozen whole blood, isolated PBMCs, or DNA extracted from either of those sample types. This clonotype originated in a man in his late teens or twenties with COVID-19, enrolled during active disease. The chain employs TRBV5-1 and TRBJ2-3; TRBD2 fits 11 bases in the junction. Sample: peripheral blood. Here the CDR3 is given as CASSLVLAGGSDTQYF. The DNA sequence reads TGCGCCAGCAGCTTGGTCCTAGCGGGAGGTTCGGATACGCAGTATTTT. The full variable domain, with segments outside the CDR3 supplied by the reference TRBV5-1 and TRBJ2-3 proteins, appears as KAGVTQTPRYLIKTRGQQVTLSCSPISGHRSVSWYQQTPGQGLQFLFEYFSETQRNKGNFPGRFSGRQFSNSRSEMNVSTLELGDSALYLCASSLVLAGGSDTQYFGPGTRLTVL.